This T cell receptor (beta chain) derives from a study of T cells in Graves' hyperthyroidism and ophthalmopathy. J was trimmed by 6 bases and V by 6 bases; bases with no gene match: 8. CDR3 length equals 13 residues. CDR1 and CDR2 (germline): SQVTM, ANQGSEA. On the basis of clinical symptoms, serum thyroxine and TRAb, thyroid ultrasound and orbital computed tomography, diagnoses were made. RNA transcripts yielded amplified TCR beta CDR3 regions. During a first-round RT-PCR of the TCR CDR3, the HTBI primer set was used. TCRdb used MiXCR to reprocess the multiplex PCR reads, holding one entry per CDR3 protein. The table shows a few hundred thousand distinct CDR3 sequences, with around 25% occurring only once.

The source is a man aged 50-59 years with Graves' hyperthyroidism. Sequencing input: blood. The genes are TRBV29-1 and TRBJ1-1; 9 bases fit TRBD1. CDR3 bases: TGCAGCGTCCCGACAGGGGGGCTACCTGAAGCTTTCTTT. It translates to CSVPTGGLPEAFF. The full variable domain, its missing parts supplied by reference TRBV29-1 and TRBJ1-1, is SAVISQKPSRDICQRGTSLTIQCQVDSQVTMMFWYRQQPGQSLTLIATANQGSEATYESGFVIDKFPISRPNLTFSTLTVSNMSPEDSSIYLCSVPTGGLPEAFFGQGTRLTVV.